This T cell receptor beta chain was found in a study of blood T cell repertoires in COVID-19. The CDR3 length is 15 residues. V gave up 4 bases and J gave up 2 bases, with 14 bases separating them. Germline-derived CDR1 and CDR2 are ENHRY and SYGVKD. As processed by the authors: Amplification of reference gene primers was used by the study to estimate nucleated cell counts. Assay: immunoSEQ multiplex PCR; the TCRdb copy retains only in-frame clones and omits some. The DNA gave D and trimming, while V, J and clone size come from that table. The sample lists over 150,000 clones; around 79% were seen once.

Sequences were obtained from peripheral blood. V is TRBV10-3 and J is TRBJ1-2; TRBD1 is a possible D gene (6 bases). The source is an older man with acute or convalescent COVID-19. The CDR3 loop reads CAISGGGGLNYGYTF. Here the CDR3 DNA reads TGTGCCATCAGTGGAGGGGGGGGTTTAAACTATGGCTACACCTTC.